Below, 21 T cell receptor beta chains from the same sample are listed, as sequenced in a study of blood T cell repertoires in COVID-19. The table came from immunoSEQ multiplex PCR; TCRdb's copy has only in-frame clones and leaves some out. The table lists some 35,000 clones, approximately 80% of them singletons. The sample was peripheral blood. The receptors shown here come from an elderly man with acute or convalescent COVID-19.

This rearrangement joins TRBV20-1 to TRBJ2-5; D not resolved. The V end was cut by 3 bases, the J end by 1 base, with 9 bases between. This CDR3 comprises 13 residues. Germline values: CDR1 DFQATT, CDR2 SNEGSKA (reference sequence). CDR3 amino acids: CSASTGVQETQYF. The CDR3 DNA reads TGCAGTGCTAGTACGGGTGTCCAAGAGACCCAGTACTTC.

V gene TRBV5-6 combines with J gene TRBJ2-1; 12 bases fit TRBD2. The ends lost 6 bases at V and 2 bases at J; junction bases unmatched: 6. The CDR3 totals 16 residues. Germline assignment: CDR1 SGHDT and CDR2 YYEEEE. CDR3 sequence (DNA): TGTGCCAGCAAACGACTAGCGGGGGAAGCCTACAATGAGCAGTTCTTC. Protein sequence: CASKRLAGEAYNEQFF.

This chain links TRBV10-3 with TRBJ2-7; possible D gene TRBD2, 5 bases. Trimming removed 10 bases at V and 2 bases at J, with 18 bases between. Germline V gives CDR1 ENHRY, CDR2 SYGVKD. This CDR3 region has 14 residues. CDR3 DNA sequence: TGTGCCACCGTCGACCCCCGGGGAGCCTACGAGCAGTACTTC. As protein: CATVDPRGAYEQYF.

This chain links TRBV27 with TRBJ2-4; 10 bases agree with TRBD2. Germline V CDR1 and CDR2: MNHEY, SMNVEV (reference sequence). The CDR3 sequence is 16 residues long. V lost 6 bases to trimming and J lost 3 bases; unmatched junction nucleotides: 8. The CDR3 sequence is CASRAAGGPVKNIQYF. The CDR3 DNA sequence: TGTGCCAGCAGGGCAGCGGGAGGGCCAGTCAAAAACATTCAGTACTTC.

This clone was counted only a few times. The chain is built from TRBV18 and TRBJ2-1; 7 bases are a match to TRBD2. The CDR3 is 12 amino acids. V gave up 8 bases and J gave up 7 bases; unmatched junction bases: 5. The germline gives CDR1 KGHSH, CDR2 LQKENI. Here the CDR3 DNA reads TGTGCCAGCCACCAGGGAGGGAATGAGCAGTTCTTC. Translating it yields CASHQGGNEQFF.

The rearrangement joins TRBV30 to TRBJ1-2, with 12 positions matching TRBD1. Trimming cost V 5 bases and J 8 bases; bases outside gene matches: 15. This CDR3 is 16 amino acids long. The germline V gene encodes CDR1 GTSNPN and CDR2 SVGIG (reference sequence). The CDR3 here is CAWGPIGTGGLGGYTF. The DNA of the CDR3 is TGTGCCTGGGGTCCTATTGGGACAGGGGGCCTGGGGGGCTACACCTTC. The full variable domain, completed using reference TRBV30 and TRBJ1-2, is SQTIHQWPATLVQPVGSPLSLECTVEGTSNPNLYWYRQAAGRGLQLLFYSVGIGQISSEVPQNLSASRPQDRQFILSSKKLLLSDSGFYLCAWGPIGTGGLGGYTFGSGTRLTVV.

The rearrangement uses TRBV4-1 and TRBJ2-2; 9 positions match TRBD2. The junction had 12 bases not matched to a gene; V was cut back by 0 bases and J by 4 bases. In germline, CDR1 is MGHRA, CDR2 YSYEKL. The CDR3 spans 19 residues. The CDR3 reads CASSQDIVGASGITGELFF. The CDR3 DNA reads TGCGCCAGCAGCCAAGATATAGTCGGCGCTAGCGGGATCACCGGGGAGCTGTTTTTT.

V is TRBV9 and J is TRBJ2-7, with TRBD1 matching 7 bases. Germline values: CDR1 SGDLS, CDR2 YYNGEE. V lost 0 bases to trimming and J lost 3 bases; unmatched junction nucleotides: 6. This CDR3 has 15 residues. In DNA, the CDR3 is TGTGCCAGCAGCGTAGCTCCGGGACAGTTCTACGAGCAGTACTTC. Residues: CASSVAPGQFYEQYF. Complete variable domain (other parts from reference TRBV9 and TRBJ2-7): DSGVTQTPKHLITATGQRVTLRCSPRSGDLSVYWYQQSLDQGLQFLIQYYNGEERAKGNILERFSAQQFPDLHSELNLSSLELGDSALYFCASSVAPGQFYEQYFGPGTRLTVT.

The rearrangement joins TRBV5-1 to TRBJ1-4; D not certain. CDR1 SGHRS and CDR2 YFSETQ come from the germline V gene. The CDR3 is 13 amino acids. Trimming stripped 0 bases from V and 4 bases from J, with 4 bases between. CDR3 residues: CASSLGHNEKLFF. The CDR3 coding sequence is TGCGCCAGCAGCTTGGGACATAATGAAAAACTGTTTTTT.

CDR3 sequence reads: CATTPPGHRNTEAFF. CDR3 in DNA: TGTGCCACCACACCGCCGGGACACAGGAACACTGAAGCTTTCTTT. The genes are TRBV15 and TRBJ1-1, with a weak D call TRBD1 (6 bases). Trimming left V 7 bases short and J 1 base short, with 16 bases between. The CDR3 extends over 15 amino acids. Germline CDR1 is LNHNV and CDR2 is YYDKDF (reference sequence).

This clone was detected only a few times. This chain joins TRBV4-2 and TRBJ2-1; possibly TRBD1 for D (6 bases). The CDR3 contains 12 residues. The V gene's germline CDR1 is LGHNA and CDR2 YNFKEQ. V was clipped by 5 bases and J by 6 bases, with 8 bases between them. Here the CDR3 DNA reads TGTGCCAGCAGCTTCAGGGGCAATGAGCAGTTCTTC. The encoded protein is CASSFRGNEQFF.

The chain carries TRBV19 and TRBJ2-5; D is possibly TRBD2 (6 bases). The CDR3 has 16 residues. V lost 2 bases and J lost 2, with 15 bases in between. Germline assignment: CDR1 LNHDA and CDR2 SQIVND (reference sequence). CDR3 DNA sequence: TGTGCCAGTAGTATATTAACTCCTCGGGGGCAAGAGACCCAGTACTTC. Its protein product is CASSILTPRGQETQYF.

V is TRBV4-2 and J is TRBJ2-3, with D maybe TRBD2 (7 bases). This CDR3 is 17 amino acids long. Germline-derived CDR1 and CDR2 are LGHNA and YNFKEQ. V lost 4 bases and J 0 bases, leaving 17 bases between the germline ends. CDR3 region: CASSRPSGGPSTDTQYF. Here the CDR3 DNA reads TGTGCCAGCAGCCGCCCCTCCGGGGGGCCCAGCACAGATACGCAGTATTTT.

The rearrangement joins TRBV5-1 to TRBJ2-1; 13 bases align to TRBD2. After removal of 4 bases from V and 4 bases from J, the junction contained 8 bases not matched to a gene. The CDR3 runs to 17 residues. Germline assignment: CDR1 SGHRS and CDR2 YFSETQ. CDR3: CASSPELAGGPYNEQFF. The DNA of the CDR3 is TGCGCCAGCAGCCCGGAACTAGCGGGAGGGCCGTACAATGAGCAGTTCTTC.

The J gene is TRBJ1-5, the V gene TRBV2, with a weak D call TRBD1 (6 bases). The CDR3 runs to 12 residues. V was trimmed by 7 bases and J by 4 bases, leaving 8 bases between them. Germline assignment: CDR1 SNHLY and CDR2 FYNNEI. The CDR3 sequence: CASKGDNQPQHF. The CDR3 DNA follows: TGTGCCAGCAAGGGGGATAATCAGCCCCAGCATTTT.

The chain uses TRBV2 and TRBJ2-7; perhaps TRBD1 as D (6 bases). Germline CDR1 and CDR2: SNHLY and FYNNEI. Trimming took off 8 bases at V and 5 bases at J, with 22 bases between the two ends. The CDR3 extends over 15 amino acids. CDR3: CASRDPTGTIDEQYF. CDR3 nucleotides: TGTGCCAGCCGCGATCCTACAGGGACAATTGACGAGCAGTACTTC. Full variable domain (rest looked up from reference TRBV2 and TRBJ2-7): EPEVTQTPSHQVTQMGQEVILRCVPISNHLYFYWYRQILGQKVEFLVSFYNNEISEKSEIFDDQFSVERPDGSNFTLKIRSTKLEDSAMYFCASRDPTGTIDEQYFGPGTRLTVT.

The rearrangement joins TRBV27 to TRBJ2-3, with 7 bases that match TRBD1. Trimming at V came to 3 bases and at J to 1 base, leaving 7 bases not matched to a gene. Per the germline V gene, CDR1 is MNHEY and CDR2 is SMNVEV (reference sequence). CDR3 length: 16 amino acids. CDR3 sequence reads: CASSLNRGQRTDTQYF. Here the CDR3 DNA reads TGTGCCAGCAGTTTGAACCGGGGACAGCGCACAGATACGCAGTATTTT.

The V call is TRBV18, the J call TRBJ2-7, with a weak D call TRBD1 (5 bases). This CDR3 comprises 13 residues. CDR1 is KGHSH and CDR2 is LQKENI in the germline V gene. Trimming left V 4 bases short and J 1 base short, with 8 bases between. The CDR3 DNA sequence: TGTGCCAGCTCACAGACAGAGTCCTACGAGCAGTACTTC. It is translated as CASSQTESYEQYF.

The chain combines TRBV2 with TRBJ2-7; 7 bases agree with TRBD1. CDR3 size: 14 residues. Germline trimming cut 1 base from V and 1 base from J; bases unmatched to any gene: 1. CDR1 is SNHLY, CDR2 FYNNEI, per germline. The CDR3 spells CASSEEGASYEQYF. The CDR3 coding sequence is TGTGCCAGCAGTGAAGAGGGGGCGTCCTACGAGCAGTACTTC.

The chain employs TRBV28 and TRBJ2-5, with 7 bases lining up with TRBD2. J was trimmed by 5 bases and V by 6 bases; bases with no gene match: 6. The CDR3 spans 13 residues. In germline, CDR1 is MDHEN, CDR2 SYDVKM. CDR3 nucleotide sequence: TGTGCCAGCAGGTCAGGGAGGGTTGAGACCCAGTACTTC. This encodes CASRSGRVETQYF.

The gene calls are TRBV5-4 and TRBJ2-3; 7 positions match TRBD2. Per germline, CDR1 SGHNT and CDR2 YYREEE (reference sequence). The CDR3 is 16 amino acids. The trim removed 0 bases at V and 1 base at J, leaving 5 bases unmatched. The CDR3 loop is CASSLEAGVRTDTQYF. CDR3 sequence (DNA): TGTGCCAGCAGCTTGGAGGCGGGGGTTCGCACAGATACGCAGTATTTT.